Presented here are 29 T cell receptor beta chains from one specimen sequenced in a study of a mutant IDH1 vaccine in newly diagnosed glioma. As for time point: week 47, end of study. Doses comprised 300 ug of mutant IDH1 20-mer peptide each, plus topical imiquimod. For these TCRs, the target antigens are not known. Assay: immunoSEQ multiplex PCR; the TCRdb copy retains only in-frame clones and omits some. The table records approximately 50,000 clones, about three quarters of them present only once. The sample here was PBMCs, taken from a glioma patient whose treatment included an IDH1 peptide vaccine. Receptors originate from a woman aged 40 to 50 with glioma. Some clones in this sample may be carry-over from other donors' samples.

The sample holds one count of this clone. The V and J genes are TRBV5-4 and TRBJ2-5; TRBD1 matches at 10 bases. The V and J ends lost 4 bases and 5 bases, in that order; junction bases with no gene match: 11. Looked up from germline, CDR1 is SGHNT and CDR2 is YYREEE (reference sequence). This CDR3 contains 16 residues. The CDR3 DNA is TGTGCCAGCAGCAAGACAGGGGGCGCAGGGGGGGAGACCCAGTACTTC. It codes for CASSKTGGAGGETQYF.

V usage is TRBV30 and J usage is TRBJ1-2, with D tentatively TRBD1 (6 bases). The germline gives CDR1 GTSNPN, CDR2 SVGIG (reference sequence). V was cut by 4 bases and J by 2 bases, with 11 bases left in between. The CDR3 is made up of 13 amino acids. The CDR3 spells CAWTPGENYGYTF. CDR3 nucleotide sequence: TGTGCCTGGACCCCAGGGGAGAACTATGGCTACACCTTC.

The chain uses TRBV4-3 and TRBJ1-6; D is perhaps TRBD1 (5 bases). The CDR3 is 15 amino acids. The V gene lost 4 bases and the J gene lost 7 bases, with 14 bases spanning the gap. In germline, CDR1 is LGHNA, CDR2 YSLEER. In DNA, the CDR3 is TGCGCCAGCAGCCTCGGGACCGGACAAAATTCACCCCTCCACTTT. Protein: CASSLGTGQNSPLHF.

The V gene is TRBV10-1, the J gene TRBJ2-7; 10 bases fit TRBD2. V dropped 3 bases and J dropped 7; count of bases not matched to a gene: 6. The germline V gene encodes CDR1 WNHNN and CDR2 SYGVQD (reference sequence). The CDR3 has 14 amino acids. For the CDR3, the DNA is TGCGCCAGCAGTGAAATAGCGGGGGGAGGTGAGCAGTACTTC. Its translation is CASSEIAGGGEQYF.

This clone came up a few times. V and J are TRBV9 and TRBJ1-2; D not certain. The length of the CDR3 is 16 residues. Germline CDR1 reads SGDLS; CDR2 reads YYNGEE. The V gene lost 4 bases and the J gene lost 4 bases, with 20 bases spanning the gap. Here the CDR3 reads CASSFSIQSGSYGYTF. CDR3 in DNA: TGTGCCAGCAGCTTTAGCATCCAGAGCGGCAGCTATGGCTACACCTTC.

The chain uses TRBV4-3 and TRBJ2-5; a possible D gene is TRBD2 (5 bases). Germline CDR1 LGHNA, CDR2 YSLEER. The CDR3 totals 13 residues. The germline V and J ends were trimmed by 2 bases and 5 bases, with 9 bases remaining between them. For the CDR3, the DNA is TGCGCCAGCAGCCAAAACGGCGGGGAGACCCAGTACTTC. It yields the protein CASSQNGGETQYF.

The V call is TRBV6-1, the J call TRBJ2-7, with 11 bases identical to TRBD2. Germline V CDR1 and CDR2: MNHNS, SASEGT. This CDR3 spans 14 amino acids. V shed 5 bases and J 0 bases; nucleotides not matched to a gene: 0. CDR3 in DNA: TGTGCCAGCAGTCTAGCGGGGGGCTCCTACGAGCAGTACTTC. It is translated as CASSLAGGSYEQYF.

The chain combines TRBV7-2 with TRBJ2-7, with D possibly TRBD2 on 6 matching bases. The CDR3 runs 14 residues. Germline CDR1 reads SGHTA; CDR2 reads FQGNSA. V was clipped by 1 base and J by 4 bases, with 11 bases between them. Written as DNA, the CDR3 is TGTGCCAGCAGCTTAGGTGGAGGGCAGTACGAGCAGTACTTC. As protein: CASSLGGGQYEQYF.

This chain joins TRBV7-2 and TRBJ2-1; D possibly corresponds to TRBD2 (6 bases). V shed 3 bases and J shed 11 bases, with 14 bases lying between them. Germline V gene data show CDR1 as SGHTA and CDR2 as FQGNSA. The CDR3 is 13 amino acids. The CDR3 region is CASSFPERAKQFF. DNA for the CDR3: TGTGCCAGCAGCTTCCCTGAGCGGGCCAAGCAGTTCTTC.

There are a few counts of this clone. V and J are TRBV5-1 and TRBJ2-6; 8 bases map to TRBD1. CDR1 and CDR2 (germline): SGHRS, YFSETQ. Trimming took 2 bases from V and 0 from J; bases not matched to a gene: 7. The CDR3 has 18 residues. CDR3 DNA: TGCGCCAGCAGCTTCACGGGACAGGCTAGCTCTGGGGCCAACGTCCTGACTTTC. It is translated as CASSFTGQASSGANVLTF.

The rearrangement links TRBV27 to TRBJ2-3; D not resolved. V lost 8 bases to trimming and J lost 2 bases, with 11 bases between them. In germline, CDR1 is MNHEY, CDR2 SMNVEV (reference sequence). CDR3 size: 13 residues. CDR3 sequence reads: CASRPAATDTQYF. The CDR3 bases are TGTGCCAGCCGCCCAGCAGCCACAGATACGCAGTATTTT.

The genes are TRBV5-1 and TRBJ2-3, with 11 bases lining up with TRBD2. The germline CDR1 and CDR2 sequences are SGHRS and YFSETQ. This CDR3 is 19 amino acids long. Unmatched junction bases numbered 14, after V lost 5 bases and J lost 0 bases. This chain's CDR3 is CASSPGLAGGSSSTDTQYF. As DNA, the CDR3 is TGCGCCAGCAGTCCCGGGCTAGCGGGGGGTTCCAGTAGCACAGATACGCAGTATTTT. Full variable domain (missing parts from reference TRBV5-1 and TRBJ2-3): KAGVTQTPRYLIKTRGQQVTLSCSPISGHRSVSWYQQTPGQGLQFLFEYFSETQRNKGNFPGRFSGRQFSNSRSEMNVSTLELGDSALYLCASSPGLAGGSSSTDTQYFGPGTRLTVL.

The V gene is TRBV4-3, the J gene TRBJ1-4; D ambiguous. CDR3 length: 14 amino acids. The V gene's germline CDR1 is LGHNA and CDR2 YSLEER. Trimming removed 1 base from V and 8 bases from J, with 11 bases in between. The CDR3 sequence: CASSQGHPGEKLFF. CDR3 in DNA: TGCGCCAGCAGCCAAGGGCATCCAGGAGAAAAACTGTTTTTT.

This clone is classed as large. The chain recombines TRBV6-1 with TRBJ1-3; 7 positions match TRBD1. The CDR3 has 14 amino acids. V trimming: 4 bases; J trimming: 6 bases; junction bases outside the gene matches: 6. In germline, CDR1 is MNHNS, CDR2 SASEGT. The CDR3: CASSAGTAVNTIYF. CDR3 nucleotides: TGTGCCAGCAGTGCCGGGACAGCGGTAAACACCATATATTTT.

The genes are TRBV7-8 and TRBJ1-3, with 11 bases fitting TRBD1. V shed 5 bases and J 2 bases; nucleotides not matched to a gene: 2. This CDR3 has 15 amino acids. The germline CDR1 and CDR2 sequences are SGHVS and FQNEAQ. This CDR3 is CASSPGQGAGNTIYF. The CDR3, as DNA: TGTGCCAGCAGCCCGGGACAGGGGGCTGGAAACACCATATATTTT.

This chain links TRBV5-1 with TRBJ1-1, with D possibly TRBD1 on 5 matching bases. The germline gives CDR1 SGHRS, CDR2 YFSETQ. The CDR3 is 16 amino acids. V lost 2 bases and J 4 bases, leaving 18 bases between the germline ends. This CDR3 is CASSFSQGSFGTEAFF. In DNA form, the CDR3 reads TGCGCCAGCAGCTTCTCGCAGGGAAGTTTCGGCACTGAAGCTTTCTTT.

This chain connects TRBV6-6 to TRBJ1-4, with D unresolved. Germline lookup yields CDR1 MNHNY and CDR2 SVGAGI (reference sequence). V dropped 0 bases and J dropped 0 bases, with 5 bases sitting between them. This CDR3 contains 15 residues. For the CDR3, the DNA is TGTGCCAGCAGTTACTCCACGGCAACTAATGAAAAACTGTTTTTT. Amino acid sequence: CASSYSTATNEKLFF.

This chain links TRBV2 with TRBJ1-6, with D unresolved. Germline CDR1 SNHLY, CDR2 FYNNEI. There are 17 residues in the CDR3. V lost 0 bases to trimming and J lost 0 bases, with 9 bases between them. The CDR3 loop is CASSEALQASYNSPLHF. CDR3 bases: TGTGCCAGCAGTGAAGCGCTTCAGGCCTCCTATAATTCACCCCTCCACTTT.

Comments on this clone: One junction end does not reproduce the germline sequence, and a read error may be involved. This chain connects TRBV5-1 to TRBJ2-3; 8 bases match TRBD2. This CDR3 is 15 amino acids long. The germline gives CDR1 SGHRS, CDR2 YFSETQ. The CDR3 sequence is CTSRLSGTSTDTQYF. The CDR3 region has the DNA TGCACCAGCAGACTTAGCGGGACAAGCACAGATACGCAGTATTTT.

DNA for the CDR3: TGTGCCAGCAGCGCCGACGGGAGTCGGACCCAGCCCCAGCATTTT. Residues: CASSADGSRTQPQHF. J is TRBJ1-5 and V is TRBV9; no reliable D call. Germline CDR1 reads SGDLS; CDR2 reads YYNGEE. Trimming shortened V by 3 bases and J by 7 bases, and 17 bases separated the two germline ends. CDR3 length: 15 amino acids.

For this clone: A junction boundary mismatches the germline segment, possibly from a read error. The identical CDR3 is also encoded by other nucleotide sequences in the sample. The rearrangement links TRBV5-4 to TRBJ1-1; the D is unclear. This CDR3 has 15 residues. The V gene's germline CDR1 is SGHNT and CDR2 YYREEE (reference sequence). For the CDR3, the DNA is TGTGCCAGCAGCTTGGATGCCAAGATGAACACCGAAGCTTTCTTT. Its translation: CASSLDAKMNTEAFF.

The rearrangement links TRBV29-1 to TRBJ2-3, with a tentative D call TRBD1 (5 bases). Germline CDR1 reads SQVTM; CDR2 reads ANQGSEA. This CDR3 region has 13 residues. V gave up 1 base and J gave up 1 base, with 6 bases separating them. CDR3 in amino acids: CSVEVQGTDTQYF. In DNA form, the CDR3 reads TGCAGCGTTGAAGTACAGGGCACAGATACGCAGTATTTT.

This rearrangement joins TRBV7-2 to TRBJ1-5; unclear D gene. Between the trimmed V and J ends, which lost 11 bases and 2 bases, there was a span of 13 bases. The germline V gene has CDR1 SGHTA and CDR2 FQGNSA. The CDR3 covers 13 residues. CDR3: CAGGEGGNQPQHF. The CDR3 region has the DNA TGTGCCGGTGGGGAGGGCGGCAATCAGCCCCAGCATTTT.

The chain couples TRBV5-4 to TRBJ2-3; 10 bases are a match to TRBD2. With 1 base clipped from V and 1 base from J, the junction kept 9 bases outside the gene matches. CDR3 size: 18 residues. Germline assignment: CDR1 SGHNT and CDR2 YYREEE (reference sequence). CDR3 sequence reads: CASSLQRGGIVGTDTQYF. The CDR3 DNA reads TGTGCCAGCAGCTTGCAGCGGGGGGGCATTGTAGGCACAGATACGCAGTATTTT. Drawing the rest from reference TRBV5-4 and TRBJ2-3, the complete variable domain is ETGVTQSPTHLIKTRGQQVTLRCSSQSGHNTVSWYQQALGQGPQFIFQYYREEENGRGNFPPRFSGLQFPNYSSELNVNALELDDSALYLCASSLQRGGIVGTDTQYFGPGTRLTVL.

V is TRBV7-2 and J is TRBJ2-2, with D unresolved. The CDR3 is made up of 13 amino acids. Germline V lookup: CDR1 SGHTA, CDR2 FQGNSA. V lost 1 base, J lost 11 bases, and 11 bases lay in between. The chain's CDR3 is CASSLGARSELFF. DNA for the CDR3: TGTGCCAGCAGCTTAGGGGCCAGGAGTGAGCTGTTTTTT.

Remarks on this clone: A read error may produce the germline difference seen at one junction end. This sequence joins TRBV6-4 and TRBJ2-1; tentatively, D is TRBD1 or TRBD2 (5 bases each). CDR3 length equals 13 residues. Germline V gene data show CDR1 as MRHNA and CDR2 as SNTAGT. This CDR3 is CAGSDGDLNEQFF. In nucleotides, the CDR3 is TGTGCCGGCAGTGACGGGGACCTCAATGAGCAGTTCTTC.

The V gene is TRBV5-6, the J gene TRBJ2-5; possibly TRBD1 for D (5 bases). Germline loops: CDR1 SGHDT, CDR2 YYEEEE. The CDR3 spans 15 residues. V was shortened by 1 base and J by 0 bases, with 10 bases between the two germline ends. CDR3 nucleotides: TGTGCCAGCAGCTTGCGGGCAGGGTACCAAGAGACCCAGTACTTC. Translating gives CASSLRAGYQETQYF.

The chain uses TRBV6-5 and TRBJ2-2; possibly TRBD1 for D (6 bases). Trimming cost V 6 bases and J 3 bases, with 11 bases left between them. This CDR3 is 14 amino acids long. Germline V lookup: CDR1 MNHEY, CDR2 SVGAGI. CDR3 sequence: CASRTRGYTGELFF. CDR3 coding DNA: TGTGCCAGCAGAACCAGGGGCTACACCGGGGAGCTGTTTTTT.

This clone was seen once. The junction shows a germline mismatch at one end, possibly a read error. J is TRBJ2-1 and V is TRBV5-1; D could derive from TRBD1 or TRBD2 (5 bases each). There are 18 residues in the CDR3. The germline gives CDR1 SGHRS, CDR2 YFSETQ. This chain's CDR3 is CASSLALGSGQGYDEQFF. The CDR3 region has the DNA TGCGCCAGCAGCTTGGCCCTCGGGTCGGGGCAGGGCTACGATGAGCAGTTCTTC.